These 32 T cell receptor beta chains were all obtained from the same sample, sequenced in a study of neoadjuvant anti-PD-1 for oral cavity cancer. Assay: immunoSEQ multiplex PCR; the TCRdb copy retains only in-frame clones and omits some. The repertoire consists of around 70,000 clones, with around 83% occurring once and the leading ten covering 3% to 4%. Indicated time point: after neoadjuvant nivolumab, at surgical resection. The sample consisted of PBMCs, taken after nivolumab (anti-PD-1) treatment. The receptors were gathered from a person aged 40 to 85 with oral cavity squamous cell carcinoma.

This chain links TRBV7-8 with TRBJ2-2; 8 nucleotides agree with TRBD2. This CDR3 is 15 amino acids long. Germline V gene lookup returns CDR1 SGHVS and CDR2 FQNEAQ. With V trimmed by 4 bases and J by 7 bases, 8 bases remained unmatched. CDR3 sequence: CASSSRSGKSGELFF. CDR3 bases: TGTGCCAGCAGCTCCCGTAGCGGGAAGAGCGGGGAGCTGTTTTTT. The whole variable domain, remainder taken from reference TRBV7-8 and TRBJ2-2, is GAGVSQSPRYKVAKRGQDVALRCDPISGHVSLFWYQQALGQGPEFLTYFQNEAQLDKSGLPSDRFFAERPEGSVSTLKIQRTQQEDSAVYLCASSSRSGKSGELFFGEGSRLTVL.

The chain joins TRBV27 to TRBJ1-5, with a weak D call TRBD1 (6 bases). V was trimmed by 5 bases and J by 6 bases, leaving 20 bases between them. This CDR3 comprises 16 residues. CDR1 and CDR2 from the germline V gene are MNHEY and SMNVEV (reference sequence). CDR3 protein: CASSTQGGGIIQPQHF. In DNA form, the CDR3 reads TGTGCCAGCAGTACCCAAGGGGGGGGCATCATTCAGCCCCAGCATTTT.

This sequence joins TRBV28 and TRBJ2-1, with TRBD2 matching 15 bases. The CDR3 runs 16 residues. CDR1 and CDR2 (germline): MDHEN, SYDVKM. V shed 2 bases, J shed 8 bases, and the junction held 4 bases outside the gene matches. CDR3 loop: CASSLGLAGGRYEQFF. The CDR3 region has the DNA TGTGCCAGCAGTTTAGGACTAGCGGGAGGGCGGTATGAGCAGTTCTTC.

The chain uses TRBV5-4 and TRBJ1-2; D call uncertain. V dropped 0 bases and J dropped 3 bases, with 6 bases sitting between them. The CDR3 has 13 residues. CDR1 is SGHNT and CDR2 is YYREEE in the germline V gene (reference sequence). The CDR3 reads CASSLAADYGYTF. The CDR3 region has the DNA TGTGCCAGCAGCTTGGCGGCAGACTATGGCTACACCTTC. Drawing the rest from reference TRBV5-4 and TRBJ1-2, the complete variable domain is ETGVTQSPTHLIKTRGQQVTLRCSSQSGHNTVSWYQQALGQGPQFIFQYYREEENGRGNFPPRFSGLQFPNYSSELNVNALELDDSALYLCASSLAADYGYTFGSGTRLTVV.

V usage is TRBV30 and J usage is TRBJ2-2; no clear D. The V and J ends lost 2 bases and 4 bases respectively, with 5 bases between them. CDR1 is GTSNPN, CDR2 SVGIG, per germline (reference sequence). The CDR3 has 12 amino acids. CDR3 region: CAWSKVTGELFF. CDR3 DNA sequence: TGTGCCTGGAGTAAAGTCACCGGGGAGCTGTTTTTT. Combining the CDR3 with reference TRBV30 and TRBJ2-2 gives the whole variable domain SQTIHQWPATLVQPVGSPLSLECTVEGTSNPNLYWYRQAAGRGLQLLFYSVGIGQISSEVPQNLSASRPQDRQFILSSKKLLLSDSGFYLCAWSKVTGELFFGEGSRLTVL.

This chain links TRBV7-9 with TRBJ2-2, with 9 bases that match TRBD1. The junction had 1 base not matched to a gene; V was cut back by 4 bases and J by 1 base. This CDR3 is built from 15 residues. Germline V gene sequence: CDR1 SEHNR, CDR2 FQNEAQ (reference sequence). The CDR3 protein is CASSWGQGNTGELFF. The CDR3 DNA follows: TGTGCCAGCAGCTGGGGACAGGGGAACACCGGGGAGCTGTTTTTT. Variable domain in full (rest from reference TRBV7-9 and TRBJ2-2): DTGVSQNPRHKITKRGQNVTFRCDPISEHNRLYWYRQTLGQGPEFLTYFQNEAQLEKSRLLSDRFSAERPKGSFSTLEIQRTEQGDSAMYLCASSWGQGNTGELFFGEGSRLTVL.

This clone was counted a few times. The J gene is TRBJ2-2, the V gene TRBV13; D ambiguous. This CDR3 contains 12 residues. Germline CDR1 PRHDT, CDR2 FYEKMQ (reference sequence). V was shortened by 5 bases and J by 6 bases, with 7 bases between the two germline ends. CDR3 sequence: CASSMYPGELFF. CDR3 nucleotides: TGTGCCAGCAGCATGTACCCCGGGGAGCTGTTTTTT.

The chain links TRBV19 to TRBJ2-3, with no clear D. The CDR3 loop spans 14 amino acids. Germline V gives CDR1 LNHDA, CDR2 SQIVND (reference sequence). V lost 4 bases, J lost 4 bases, and 12 bases lay in between. The CDR3 sequence is CASSRQVVSDTQYF. For the CDR3, the DNA is TGTGCCAGTAGTAGGCAGGTGGTATCAGATACGCAGTATTTT.

The V gene is TRBV4-1, the J gene TRBJ2-7; D gene uncertain. V gave up 1 base and J gave up 3 bases, with 10 bases separating them. The germline CDR1 and CDR2 sequences are MGHRA and YSYEKL. This CDR3 is built from 14 residues. The CDR3 DNA is TGCGCCAGCAGCCAAGTGGTTGACGGCTACGAGCAGTACTTC. Its translation: CASSQVVDGYEQYF.

The DNA for the CDR3 is TGTGCCAGCAGCCCCAGGATTTGGAGTGAGCAGTTCTTC. Translation: CASSPRIWSEQFF. The V and J genes are TRBV7-6 and TRBJ2-1; D not certain. The CDR3 runs 13 residues. V lost 5 bases and J lost 9, with 14 bases in between. Germline-derived CDR1 and CDR2 are SGHVS and FNYEAQ.

V is TRBV2 and J is TRBJ2-1; D gene uncertain. This CDR3 region has 11 residues. With 9 bases removed from V and 0 bases from J, the gap between germline ends came to 3 bases. Germline CDR1 and CDR2: SNHLY and FYNNEI. Here the CDR3 DNA reads TGTGCCAGTAGCTCCTACAATGAGCAGTTCTTC. This sequence encodes CASSSYNEQFF.

V and J are TRBV2 and TRBJ2-5; 8 bases align to TRBD2. V shed 7 bases and J 4 bases; nucleotides not matched to a gene: 5. This CDR3 is built from 13 residues. Looked up from germline, CDR1 is SNHLY and CDR2 is FYNNEI. CDR3 sequence (DNA): TGTGCCAGCATGGTAGCGGGACTAGAGACCCAGTACTTC. It specifies CASMVAGLETQYF.

The chain has TRBV9 and TRBJ2-5; a possible D gene is TRBD2 (6 bases). Germline V gives CDR1 SGDLS, CDR2 YYNGEE. V dropped 4 bases and J dropped 5 bases, with 18 bases sitting between them. CDR3 length: 15 residues. This CDR3 reads CASSTDLLGGETQYF. As DNA, the CDR3 is TGTGCCAGCAGCACGGACCTTCTCGGAGGGGAGACCCAGTACTTC.

In this sample, this clone turned up a few times. The chain carries TRBV7-9 and TRBJ2-7, with D possibly being TRBD1 (7 bases). The V end was cut by 4 bases, the J end by 7 bases, with 14 bases between. The germline gives CDR1 SEHNR, CDR2 FQNEAQ (reference sequence). The CDR3 is 13 amino acids. CDR3 DNA: TGTGCCAGCAGCTCCAGGGGGGCAAGGGAGCAGTACTTC. It codes for CASSSRGAREQYF. Combining the CDR3 with reference TRBV7-9 and TRBJ2-7 gives the whole variable domain DTGVSQNPRHKITKRGQNVTFRCDPISEHNRLYWYRQTLGQGPEFLTYFQNEAQLEKSRLLSDRFSAERPKGSFSTLEIQRTEQGDSAMYLCASSSRGAREQYFGPGTRLTVT.

This clone came up once. This rearrangement joins TRBV5-1 to TRBJ2-2; the match to TRBD2 covers 8 bases. The CDR3 totals 16 residues. From germline, CDR1 is SGHRS and CDR2 YFSETQ. V lost 3 bases, J lost 2 bases, and 6 bases stayed unmatched. The chain's CDR3 is CASSSGTRGNTGELFF. In DNA, the CDR3 is TGCGCCAGCAGCTCCGGGACTAGGGGAAACACCGGGGAGCTGTTTTTT.

V is TRBV5-1 and J is TRBJ2-1, with D possibly being TRBD1 (6 bases). The CDR3 has 17 amino acids. Trimming took 2 bases from V and 10 from J, leaving 25 bases between them. Germline values: CDR1 SGHRS, CDR2 YFSETQ. The CDR3 DNA sequence: TGCGCCAGCAGCTTAACTTTAGGACAGCCCATGAAGGGAGAGCAGTTCTTC. The encoded protein is CASSLTLGQPMKGEQFF.

V usage is TRBV19 and J usage is TRBJ1-5; perhaps TRBD1 as D (6 bases). Trimming took 6 bases from V and 2 from J, leaving 14 bases between them. This CDR3 has 15 residues. CDR1 is LNHDA and CDR2 is SQIVND in the germline V gene (reference sequence). The CDR3 here is CASREQGRGNQPQHF. For the CDR3, the DNA is TGTGCCAGTAGAGAACAGGGCCGGGGCAATCAGCCCCAGCATTTT.

This clone was picked up one time. The chain employs TRBV7-6 and TRBJ1-4, with D tentatively TRBD1 (5 bases). Germline V gene data show CDR1 as SGHVS and CDR2 as FNYEAQ. The CDR3 is 15 residues long. V lost 5 bases and J lost 7, with 17 bases in between. CDR3 sequence reads: CASSPRQSGTEKLFF. The DNA for the CDR3 is TGTGCCAGCAGCCCCAGACAGTCTGGGACTGAAAAACTGTTTTTT.

The V call is TRBV7-8, the J call TRBJ1-1, with D uncertain. CDR1 is SGHVS, CDR2 FQNEAQ, per germline. CDR3 size: 14 residues. V was cut by 1 base and J by 5 bases, with 11 bases left in between. In DNA form, the CDR3 reads TGTGCCAGCAGCTTAGTAACGGGGAAGACTGAAGCTTTCTTT. Amino acid sequence: CASSLVTGKTEAFF.

This chain uses TRBV6-1 with TRBJ1-1, with a weak D call TRBD1 (5 bases). V lost 3 bases and J 4 bases, leaving 12 bases between the germline ends. Looked up from germline, CDR1 is MNHNS and CDR2 is SASEGT. CDR3 size: 14 residues. CDR3 in amino acids: CASSELRGSTEAFF. The CDR3 DNA reads as TGTGCCAGCAGTGAGTTAAGGGGAAGCACTGAAGCTTTCTTT.

The rearrangement uses TRBV2 and TRBJ2-1; maybe TRBD1 (5 bases). CDR1 is SNHLY, CDR2 FYNNEI, per germline. The CDR3 extends over 16 amino acids. V was cut by 1 base and J by 9 bases, with 19 bases left in between. This chain's CDR3 is CASSEGGLQVLTEQFF. The DNA for the CDR3 is TGTGCCAGCAGTGAAGGGGGCCTCCAGGTACTTACTGAGCAGTTCTTC. Drawing the rest from reference TRBV2 and TRBJ2-1, the complete variable domain is EPEVTQTPSHQVTQMGQEVILRCVPISNHLYFYWYRQILGQKVEFLVSFYNNEISEKSEIFDDQFSVERPDGSNFTLKIRSTKLEDSAMYFCASSEGGLQVLTEQFFGPGTRLTVL.

The rearrangement links TRBV5-1 to TRBJ2-1; the D is unclear. Trimming took 3 bases from V and 4 from J, leaving 11 bases between them. CDR1 and CDR2 from the germline V gene are SGHRS and YFSETQ. This CDR3 comprises 14 residues. The CDR3 DNA follows: TGCGCCAGCAGCTCTTCCTCTATTTACAATGAGCAGTTCTTC. Protein sequence: CASSSSSIYNEQFF.

V is TRBV29-1 and J is TRBJ2-7, with 8 bases fitting TRBD1. The CDR3 is 13 amino acids. The junction had 5 bases not matched to a gene; V was cut back by 4 bases and J by 3 bases. The germline CDR1 and CDR2 sequences are SQVTM and ANQGSEA. CDR3 coding DNA: TGCAGCGTTGCTTCAGGGGGCCGCTACGAGCAGTACTTC. Translated: CSVASGGRYEQYF.

The chain carries TRBV6-5 and TRBJ2-1, with no clear D. With 8 bases removed from V and 0 bases from J, the gap between germline ends came to 8 bases. CDR1 MNHEY and CDR2 SVGAGI come from the germline V gene. This CDR3 contains 13 residues. The CDR3 is CASSPSSYNEQFF. The CDR3 bases are TGTGCCAGCTCGCCGAGCTCCTACAATGAGCAGTTCTTC.

The chain carries TRBV28 and TRBJ1-5, with a possible D match to TRBD1 (5 bases). Germline CDR1 and CDR2: MDHEN and SYDVKM. The CDR3 has 15 residues. Trimming took off 6 bases at V and 6 bases at J, with 18 bases between the two ends. The CDR3 DNA reads TGTGCCAGCAGGTGGGGACGGGGGTTTAGTCAGCCCCAGCATTTT. Its protein product is CASRWGRGFSQPQHF.

This chain joins TRBV5-1 and TRBJ2-5; D gene unclear. CDR1 is SGHRS and CDR2 is YFSETQ in the germline V gene. There are 17 residues in the CDR3. The V end lost 0 bases, the J end lost 3 bases, and 18 bases lay between the germline ends. Here the CDR3 reads CASSLDLVTYLKETQYF. The DNA for the CDR3 is TGCGCCAGCAGCTTGGACCTAGTCACTTACCTAAAAGAGACCCAGTACTTC.

The chain carries TRBV28 and TRBJ1-2; 7 bases are a match to TRBD1. This CDR3 spans 11 amino acids. Germline values: CDR1 MDHEN, CDR2 SYDVKM. The trim removed 11 bases at V and 8 bases at J, leaving 8 bases unmatched. In nucleotides, the CDR3 is TGTGCCGGTACAGGGGTGAAAGGCTACACCTTC. This gives the protein CAGTGVKGYTF.

J is TRBJ2-3 and V is TRBV30, with a tentative D call TRBD1 (6 bases). Germline-derived CDR1 and CDR2 are GTSNPN and SVGIG (reference sequence). The CDR3 length is 13 residues. V lost 5 bases and J lost 2, with 11 bases in between. The CDR3 loop is CAWSTGSTDTQYF. The CDR3 nucleotides are TGTGCCTGGTCAACAGGGTCCACAGATACGCAGTATTTT.

CDR3 sequence reads: CASNRAGNTIYF. The CDR3 nucleotides are TGTGCCAGCAACAGGGCCGGAAACACCATATATTTT. The V gene is TRBV2, the J gene TRBJ1-3; D perhaps matches TRBD1 (6 bases). This CDR3 comprises 12 residues. Germline-derived CDR1 and CDR2 are SNHLY and FYNNEI. The ends were cut back, 7 bases at V and 4 bases at J, with 8 bases in the middle.

The genes are TRBV6-5 and TRBJ2-7; D could derive from TRBD1 or TRBD2 (5 bases each). Per the germline V gene, CDR1 is MNHEY and CDR2 is SVGAGI. The CDR3 is made up of 15 amino acids. V gave up 4 bases and J gave up 6 bases, with 19 bases separating them. The CDR3 region is CASSFPRDRPREQYF. The CDR3 region has the DNA TGTGCCAGCAGTTTCCCTCGGGACCGGCCACGCGAGCAGTACTTC.

This chain joins TRBV6-5 and TRBJ1-3, with TRBD1 as a possible D gene (5 bases). The CDR3 runs to 15 residues. CDR1 is MNHEY and CDR2 is SVGAGI in the germline V gene. The V end was cut by 6 bases, the J end by 0 bases, with 12 bases between. The CDR3 DNA reads as TGTGCCAGCAGCCCTGGGACGTTCTCTGGAAACACCATATATTTT. This gives the protein CASSPGTFSGNTIYF.

The chain uses TRBV28 and TRBJ2-7; TRBD1 matches 7 bases. After removal of 6 bases from V and 3 bases from J, the junction contained 11 bases not matched to a gene. The germline V gene has CDR1 MDHEN and CDR2 SYDVKM. The CDR3 is 15 amino acids. The CDR3 DNA reads as TGTGCCAGCAGCTTGACAGGGCAAAAAAACTACGAGCAGTACTTC. It encodes CASSLTGQKNYEQYF.